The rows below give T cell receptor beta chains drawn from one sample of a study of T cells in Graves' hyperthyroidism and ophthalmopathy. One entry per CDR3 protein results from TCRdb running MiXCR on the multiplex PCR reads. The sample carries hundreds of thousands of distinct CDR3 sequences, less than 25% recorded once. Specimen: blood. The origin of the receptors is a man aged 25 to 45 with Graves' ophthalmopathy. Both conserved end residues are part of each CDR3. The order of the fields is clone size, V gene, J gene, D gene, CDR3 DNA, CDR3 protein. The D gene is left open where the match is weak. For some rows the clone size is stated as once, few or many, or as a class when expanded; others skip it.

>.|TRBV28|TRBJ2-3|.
TGTGCCAGCAGTCCCAATTTGAGGACAGATACGCAGTATTTT
CASSPNLRTDTQYF
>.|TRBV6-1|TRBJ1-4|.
TGTGCCAGCACCACGACAATTATAAATGAAAAACTGTTTTTT
CASTTTIINEKLFF
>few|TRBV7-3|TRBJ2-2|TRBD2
TGTGCCAGCAGCCCGGGACTAGCCGGGGTCGGGGAGCTGTTTTTT
CASSPGLAGVGELFF
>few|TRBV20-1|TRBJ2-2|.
TGCAGTGCTAGAGATCATGGGCGAGGGACCGGGGAGCTGTTTTTT
CSARDHGRGTGELFF
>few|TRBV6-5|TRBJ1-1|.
TGTGCCAGCAGTTACTCCCCTTCTTCGGGGGGCAACACTGAAGCTTTCTTT
CASSYSPSSGGNTEAFF
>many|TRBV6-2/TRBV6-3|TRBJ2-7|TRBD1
TGTGCCAGCAGTTTCGGGACAGGGTCGGAAGAGCAGTACTTC
CASSFGTGSEEQYF
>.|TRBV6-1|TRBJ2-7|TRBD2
TGTGCCAGCAGACATTTAGCGGGAGGGGTGCTCGAGCAGTACTTC
CASRHLAGGVLEQYF
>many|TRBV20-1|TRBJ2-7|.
TGCAGTGCTAGGGCAGGGGATCCCCCCTACGAGCAGTACTTC
CSARAGDPPYEQYF
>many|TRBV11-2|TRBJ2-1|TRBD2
TGTGCCAGCAGCTTACCCCTAGCGGGAGTGTTCAATGAGCAGTTCTTC
CASSLPLAGVFNEQFF
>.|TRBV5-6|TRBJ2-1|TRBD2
TGTGCCAGCAGCCGAGGACTAGCGGGGTTGGAATCCTACAATGAGCAGTTCTTC
CASSRGLAGLESYNEQFF
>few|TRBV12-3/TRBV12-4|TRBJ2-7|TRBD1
TGTGCCAGCAGCCAGAGGACAGGGACATCCTACGAGCAGTACTTC
CASSQRTGTSYEQYF
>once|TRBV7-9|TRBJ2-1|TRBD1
TGTGCCAGCAGCTTAACCTCGGGACAGCGGATTCTAGGGGCCTACAATGAGCAGTTCTTC
CASSLTSGQRILGAYNEQFF
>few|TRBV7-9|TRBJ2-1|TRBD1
TGTGCCAGCAGCCGGCCGGACAGGGTCAATGAGCAGTTCTTC
CASSRPDRVNEQFF
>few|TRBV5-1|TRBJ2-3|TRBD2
TGCGCCAGCAAGGGACTAGCGGGCACAGATACGCAGTATTTT
CASKGLAGTDTQYF
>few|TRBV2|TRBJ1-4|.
TGTGCCAGCAGTGAATTATTGGGCATTAATGAAAAACTGTTTTTT
CASSELLGINEKLFF
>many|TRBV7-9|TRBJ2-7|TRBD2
TGTGCCAGCAGCGGCTTGCCAGCGGGAGGTGAGCAGTACTTC
CASSGLPAGGEQYF
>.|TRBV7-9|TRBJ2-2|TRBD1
TGTGCCAGCAGCTTACCCCTAGACAGGGCGAACACCGGGGAGCTGTTTTTT
CASSLPLDRANTGELFF
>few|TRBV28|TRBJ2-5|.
TGTGCCAGCAGGGTAGGAAAGACCCTCTCTTGGGAGACCCAGTACTTC
CASRVGKTLSWETQYF
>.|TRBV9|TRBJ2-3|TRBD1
TGTGCCAGCAGCGTAGACGCGGGACAGGGGACAGATACGCAGTATTTT
CASSVDAGQGTDTQYF
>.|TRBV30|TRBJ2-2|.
TGTGCCTGGAGGGACACCTACACCGGGGAGCTGTTTTTT
CAWRDTYTGELFF
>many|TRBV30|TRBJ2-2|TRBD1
TGTGCCTGGAGTGTAGGGACAGGGGCCGGGGAGCTGTTTTTT
CAWSVGTGAGELFF
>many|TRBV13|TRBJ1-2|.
TGTGCCAGCAGCTCGACAGAGAACTATGGCTACACCTTC
CASSSTENYGYTF
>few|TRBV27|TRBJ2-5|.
TGTGCCAGCGGCCCGGCGGAGACCCAGTACTTC
CASGPAETQYF
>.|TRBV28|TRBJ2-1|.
TGTGCCAGCAGTTTCCCCGTACAGGGTAGGAGTGAGCAGTTCTTC
CASSFPVQGRSEQFF
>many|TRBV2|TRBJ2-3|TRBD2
TGTGCCAGCAGTGCCCACCTCCCTAGCGGGAAGGTCCCAGATACGCAGTATTTT
CASSAHLPSGKVPDTQYF